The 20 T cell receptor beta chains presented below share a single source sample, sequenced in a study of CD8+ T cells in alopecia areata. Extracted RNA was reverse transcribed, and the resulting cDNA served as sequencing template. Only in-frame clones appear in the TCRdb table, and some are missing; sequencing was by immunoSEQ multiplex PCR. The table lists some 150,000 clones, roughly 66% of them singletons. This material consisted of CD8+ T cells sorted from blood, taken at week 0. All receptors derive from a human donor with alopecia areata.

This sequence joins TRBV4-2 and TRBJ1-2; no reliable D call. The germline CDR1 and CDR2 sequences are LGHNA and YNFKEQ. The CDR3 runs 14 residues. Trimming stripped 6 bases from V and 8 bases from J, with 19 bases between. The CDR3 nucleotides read TGTGCCAGCAGATGGAGAGGGCCCCTAGAGGGCTACACCTTC. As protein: CASRWRGPLEGYTF.

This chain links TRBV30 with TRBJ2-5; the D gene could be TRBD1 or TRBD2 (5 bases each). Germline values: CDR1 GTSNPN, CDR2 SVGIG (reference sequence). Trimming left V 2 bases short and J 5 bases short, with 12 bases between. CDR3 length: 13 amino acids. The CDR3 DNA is TGTGCCTGGAGTATATGGGGCGGGGAGACCCAGTACTTC. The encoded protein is CAWSIWGGETQYF.

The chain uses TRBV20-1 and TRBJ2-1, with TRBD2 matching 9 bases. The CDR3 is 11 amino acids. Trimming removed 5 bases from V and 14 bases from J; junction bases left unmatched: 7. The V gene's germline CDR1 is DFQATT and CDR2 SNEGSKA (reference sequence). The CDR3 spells CSASAGTSKFF. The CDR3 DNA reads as TGCAGTGCTTCAGCCGGGACTAGCAAGTTCTTC.

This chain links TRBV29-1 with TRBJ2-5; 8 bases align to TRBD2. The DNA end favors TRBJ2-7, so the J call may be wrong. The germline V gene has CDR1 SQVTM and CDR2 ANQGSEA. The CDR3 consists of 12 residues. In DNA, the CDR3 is TGCAGCGTTAGAGGACGGGAGGGCGAGCAGTACTTC. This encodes CSVRGREGEQYF.

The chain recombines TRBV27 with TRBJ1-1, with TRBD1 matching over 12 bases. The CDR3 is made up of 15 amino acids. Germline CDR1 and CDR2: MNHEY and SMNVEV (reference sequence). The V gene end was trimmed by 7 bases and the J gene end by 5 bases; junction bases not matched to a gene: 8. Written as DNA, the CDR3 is TGTGCCAGCACCCGGGACAGGGGGCGACGGACTGAAGCTTTCTTT. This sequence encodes CASTRDRGRRTEAFF.

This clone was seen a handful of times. The CDR3 spells CASSSRTGGGGNQPQHF. CDR3 DNA: TGTGCCAGCAGCTCGCGGACAGGGGGCGGTGGCAATCAGCCCCAGCATTTT. This rearrangement joins TRBV5-6 to TRBJ1-5; TRBD1 matches at 11 bases. The CDR3 loop spans 17 amino acids. The junction had 7 bases not matched to a gene; V was cut back by 3 bases and J by 2 bases. Germline CDR1 is SGHDT and CDR2 is YYEEEE.

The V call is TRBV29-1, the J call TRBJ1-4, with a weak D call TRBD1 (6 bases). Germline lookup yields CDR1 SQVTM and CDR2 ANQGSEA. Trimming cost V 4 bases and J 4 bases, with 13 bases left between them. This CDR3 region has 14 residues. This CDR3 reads CSVVSGANNEKLFF. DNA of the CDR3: TGCAGCGTTGTTTCGGGGGCAAATAATGAAAAACTGTTTTTT.

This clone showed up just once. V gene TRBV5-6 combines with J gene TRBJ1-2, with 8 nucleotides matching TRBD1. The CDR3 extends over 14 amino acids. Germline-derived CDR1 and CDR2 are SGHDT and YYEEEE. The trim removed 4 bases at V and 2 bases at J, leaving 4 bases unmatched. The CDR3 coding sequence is TGTGCCAGCAGCCATGGGACAGGAAACTATGGCTACACCTTC. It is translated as CASSHGTGNYGYTF.

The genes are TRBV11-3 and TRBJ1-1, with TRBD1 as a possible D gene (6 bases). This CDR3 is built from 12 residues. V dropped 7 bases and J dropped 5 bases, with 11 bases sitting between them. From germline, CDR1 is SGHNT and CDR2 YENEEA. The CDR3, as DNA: TGTGCCAGCAAGATGCAGGGGACTGAAGCTTTCTTT. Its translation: CASKMQGTEAFF.

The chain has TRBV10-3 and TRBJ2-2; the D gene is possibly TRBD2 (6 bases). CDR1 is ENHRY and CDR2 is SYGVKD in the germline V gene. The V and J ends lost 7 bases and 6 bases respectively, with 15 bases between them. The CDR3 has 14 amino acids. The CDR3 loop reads CAIKPGLSPGELFF. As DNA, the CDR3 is TGTGCCATCAAGCCGGGACTGTCCCCCGGGGAGCTGTTTTTT.

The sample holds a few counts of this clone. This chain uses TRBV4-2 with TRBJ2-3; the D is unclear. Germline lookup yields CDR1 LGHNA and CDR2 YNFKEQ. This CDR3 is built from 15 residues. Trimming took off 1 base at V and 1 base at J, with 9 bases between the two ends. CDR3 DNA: TGTGCCAGCAGCCAAGCAGAGAGTGGCACAGATACGCAGTATTTT. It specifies CASSQAESGTDTQYF.

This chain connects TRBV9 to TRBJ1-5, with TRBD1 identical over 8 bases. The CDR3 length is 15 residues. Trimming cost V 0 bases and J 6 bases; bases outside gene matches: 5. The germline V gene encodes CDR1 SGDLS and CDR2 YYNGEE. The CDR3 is CASSVGQGLGQPQHF. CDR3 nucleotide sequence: TGTGCCAGCAGCGTAGGACAGGGGTTAGGTCAGCCCCAGCATTTT. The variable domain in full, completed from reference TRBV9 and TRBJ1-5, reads DSGVTQTPKHLITATGQRVTLRCSPRSGDLSVYWYQQSLDQGLQFLIQYYNGEERAKGNILERFSAQQFPDLHSELNLSSLELGDSALYFCASSVGQGLGQPQHFGDGTRLSIL.

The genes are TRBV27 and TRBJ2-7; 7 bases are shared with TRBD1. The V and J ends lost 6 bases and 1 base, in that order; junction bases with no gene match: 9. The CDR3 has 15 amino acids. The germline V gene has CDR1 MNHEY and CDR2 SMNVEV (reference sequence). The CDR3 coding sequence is TGTGCCAGCAGCCCTGTGACAGGGCCGTCCTACGAGCAGTACTTC. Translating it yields CASSPVTGPSYEQYF.

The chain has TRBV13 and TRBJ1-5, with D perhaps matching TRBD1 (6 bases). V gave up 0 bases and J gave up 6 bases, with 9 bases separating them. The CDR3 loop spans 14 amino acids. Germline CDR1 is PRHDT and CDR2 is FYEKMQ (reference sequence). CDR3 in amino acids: CASSLGRGAQPQHF. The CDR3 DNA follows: TGTGCCAGCAGCTTAGGTAGGGGGGCTCAGCCCCAGCATTTT.

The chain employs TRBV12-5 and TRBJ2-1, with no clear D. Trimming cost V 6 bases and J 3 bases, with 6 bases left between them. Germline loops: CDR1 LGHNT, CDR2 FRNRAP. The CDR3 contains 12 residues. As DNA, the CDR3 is TGTGCTAGTGGGGACGGCTACAATGAGCAGTTCTTC. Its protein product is CASGDGYNEQFF.

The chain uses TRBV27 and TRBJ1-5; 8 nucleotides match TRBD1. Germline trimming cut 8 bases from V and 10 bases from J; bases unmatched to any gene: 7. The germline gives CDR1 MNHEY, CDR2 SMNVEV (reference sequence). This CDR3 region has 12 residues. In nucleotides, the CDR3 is TGTGCCAGCCGGACAGGGTCAGGCCCCCAGCATTTT. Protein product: CASRTGSGPQHF.

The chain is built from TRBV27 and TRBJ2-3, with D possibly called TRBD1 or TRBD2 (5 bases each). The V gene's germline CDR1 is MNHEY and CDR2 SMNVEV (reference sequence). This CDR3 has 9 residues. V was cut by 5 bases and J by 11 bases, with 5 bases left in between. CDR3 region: CASSGGQYF. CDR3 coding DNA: TGTGCCAGCAGTGGGGGGCAGTATTTT.

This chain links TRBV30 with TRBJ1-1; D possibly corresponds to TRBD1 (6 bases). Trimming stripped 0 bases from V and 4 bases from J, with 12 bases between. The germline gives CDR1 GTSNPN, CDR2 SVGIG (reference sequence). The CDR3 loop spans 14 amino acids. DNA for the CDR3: TGTGCCTGGAGTGTACCCGGGACACCCACTGAAGCTTTCTTT. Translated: CAWSVPGTPTEAFF.

The CDR3 here is CATLDDGYTF. The CDR3 bases are TGTGCCACCTTGGATGATGGCTACACCTTC. The J gene is TRBJ1-2, the V gene TRBV2, with no clear D. CDR1 and CDR2 (germline): SNHLY, FYNNEI. The CDR3 has 10 residues. Trimming pared 10 bases from V and 6 bases from J, leaving 9 bases between.

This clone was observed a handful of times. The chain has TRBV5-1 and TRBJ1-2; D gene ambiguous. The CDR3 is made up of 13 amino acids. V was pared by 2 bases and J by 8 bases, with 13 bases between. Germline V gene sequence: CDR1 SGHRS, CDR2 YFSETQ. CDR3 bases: TGCGCCAGCAGCTTTGAGGGAACGGAAGGCTACACCTTC. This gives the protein CASSFEGTEGYTF.